Each of the 31 T cell receptor beta chains below was sequenced from the same sample in a study of blood T cell repertoires in COVID-19. Some clones are missing from TCRdb's copy, which holds only in-frame ones; the method was immunoSEQ multiplex PCR. Here the sample spans about 120,000 clones, around 90% being singletons. Input material: peripheral blood. The receptors shown here come from a woman aged 55-69 years with COVID-19, enrolled during active disease.

The V call is TRBV3-1 (or the pseudogene TRBV3-2), the J call TRBJ1-1; D is uncertain. Trimming took off 1 base at V and 7 bases at J, with 16 bases between the two ends. This CDR3 contains 15 residues. Germline loops: CDR1 LGHDT, CDR2 YNNKEL (reference sequence). The CDR3: CASSQADGGRVEAFF. The CDR3 nucleotides are TGTGCCAGCAGCCAAGCAGATGGTGGGCGTGTTGAAGCTTTCTTT.

The chain joins TRBV19 to TRBJ1-5, with D possibly being TRBD1 (5 bases). V dropped 4 bases and J dropped 5 bases, with 12 bases sitting between them. Germline V lookup: CDR1 LNHDA, CDR2 SQIVND (reference sequence). This CDR3 comprises 14 residues. The CDR3 loop is CASSSRVVYQPQHF. The CDR3 region has the DNA TGTGCCAGTAGTAGCAGGGTTGTCTATCAGCCCCAGCATTTT.

The chain uses TRBV10-1 and TRBJ2-7; 12 positions match TRBD2. Trimming removed 4 bases from V and 7 bases from J; junction bases left unmatched: 11. The length of the CDR3 is 16 residues. Germline V gene sequence: CDR1 WNHNN, CDR2 SYGVQD (reference sequence). The CDR3 loop reads CASSGLAGVIAREQYF. As DNA, the CDR3 is TGCGCCAGCAGTGGACTAGCGGGGGTTATCGCGCGGGAGCAGTACTTC.

The J gene is TRBJ1-1, the V gene TRBV3-1 (or the pseudogene TRBV3-2); no clear D. The CDR3 length is 14 residues. The germline V gene has CDR1 LGHDT and CDR2 YNNKEL (reference sequence). Trimming took off 4 bases at V and 0 bases at J, with 9 bases between the two ends. The CDR3 coding sequence is TGTGCCAGCAGCCGTAGCGAGTTGAACACTGAAGCTTTCTTT. As protein: CASSRSELNTEAFF.

V usage is TRBV6-5 and J usage is TRBJ1-6; D possibly corresponds to TRBD1 (5 bases). CDR3 length: 15 residues. CDR1 and CDR2 from the germline V gene are MNHEY and SVGAGI. Trimming removed 2 bases from V and 10 bases from J, with 15 bases in between. The CDR3 bases are TGTGCCAGCAGTTACGGTATGGGGCGGGGGTCACCCCTCCACTTT. Protein: CASSYGMGRGSPLHF.

The rearrangement links TRBV6-2 or TRBV6-3 to TRBJ2-6, with a possible D match to TRBD1 (6 bases). The length of the CDR3 is 14 residues. Trimming removed 5 bases from V and 4 bases from J, with 9 bases in between. CDR1 and CDR2 (germline): MNHEY, SVGEGT. CDR3 sequence: CASSQGTGANVLTF. CDR3 DNA: TGTGCCAGCAGTCAGGGGACAGGGGCCAACGTCCTGACTTTC.

The chain employs TRBV10-3 and TRBJ2-3; 15 nucleotides agree with TRBD2. The CDR3 covers 17 residues. The germline CDR1 and CDR2 sequences are ENHRY and SYGVKD. With 5 bases clipped from V and 0 bases from J, the junction kept 3 bases outside the gene matches. The CDR3 is CAISSGTSGGSTDTQYF. CDR3 bases: TGTGCCATCAGTTCCGGGACTAGCGGGGGGAGCACAGATACGCAGTATTTT.

CDR3 DNA sequence: TGTGCCAGCAGTTACTCGGGCCGGGGCTACACCTTC. Protein sequence: CASSYSGRGYTF. This sequence joins TRBV6-5 and TRBJ1-2; D is uncertain. Trimming took 0 bases from V and 8 from J, leaving 7 bases between them. Germline V gene lookup returns CDR1 MNHEY and CDR2 SVGAGI. The CDR3 is 12 residues long.

The chain is built from TRBV9 and TRBJ1-2; D uncertain. Deletions cut 4 bases from V and 8 bases from J, with 12 bases between. The CDR3 has 12 residues. Germline loops: CDR1 SGDLS, CDR2 YYNGEE. The CDR3 loop is CASSQQKRGYTF. The DNA of the CDR3 is TGTGCCAGCAGCCAACAAAAGCGGGGCTACACCTTC.

The CDR3 loop reads CASSLGTGVGTEAFF. CDR3 DNA sequence: TGTGCCAGCAGCTTAGGAACAGGGGTTGGAACTGAAGCTTTCTTT. This chain uses TRBV7-2 with TRBJ1-1, with TRBD1 identical over 7 bases. The J segment lost 5 bases and the V segment lost 1 base, leaving 7 bases of the junction unmatched. The CDR3 totals 15 residues. Germline assignment: CDR1 SGHTA and CDR2 FQGNSA.

The rearrangement uses TRBV12-5 and TRBJ2-3, with 7 bases aligning to TRBD2. Germline CDR1 reads LGHNT; CDR2 reads FRNRAP. This CDR3 is built from 18 residues. The junction had 13 bases not matched to a gene; V was cut back by 2 bases and J by 2 bases. CDR3 amino acids: CASGLPLGRGLNTDTQYF. As DNA, the CDR3 is TGTGCTAGTGGTTTGCCCCTGGGACGGGGACTAAACACAGATACGCAGTATTTT. Full variable domain (remainder filled in from reference TRBV12-5 and TRBJ2-3): DARVTQTPRHKVTEMGQEVTMRCQPILGHNTVFWYRQTMMQGLELLAYFRNRAPLDDSGMPKDRFSAEMPDATLATLKIQPSEPRDSAVYFCASGLPLGRGLNTDTQYFGPGTRLTVL.

The rearrangement joins TRBV7-9 to TRBJ2-5, with D possibly TRBD2 on 5 matching bases. This CDR3 has 13 amino acids. Germline CDR1 is SEHNR and CDR2 is FQNEAQ (reference sequence). V was shortened by 3 bases and J by 5 bases, with 10 bases between the two germline ends. This CDR3 reads CASSLDFRETQYF. As DNA, the CDR3 is TGTGCCAGCAGCTTGGACTTCCGGGAGACCCAGTACTTC.

The sample holds a few counts of this clone. The chain carries TRBV10-2 and TRBJ1-1; D is unclear. The V gene lost 3 bases and the J gene lost 3 bases, with 5 bases spanning the gap. Germline V gene data show CDR1 as WSHSY and CDR2 as SAAADI. CDR3 size: 12 residues. The CDR3 DNA is TGCGCCAGCAGTGAACAGTACACTGAAGCTTTCTTT. It translates to CASSEQYTEAFF.

The chain's CDR3 is CASSLGSLATNEKLFF. The DNA for the CDR3 is TGCGCCAGCAGCTTGGGTTCGCTAGCAACTAATGAAAAACTGTTTTTT. This chain uses TRBV5-1 with TRBJ1-4; D gene uncertain. This CDR3 is 16 amino acids long. The V gene lost 0 bases and the J gene lost 0 bases, with 9 bases spanning the gap. In germline, CDR1 is SGHRS, CDR2 YFSETQ.

J is TRBJ2-3 and V is TRBV4-1, with TRBD1 matching 10 bases. The CDR3 totals 16 residues. Per germline, CDR1 MGHRA and CDR2 YSYEKL. V dropped 4 bases and J dropped 2; count of bases not matched to a gene: 6. CDR3 sequence reads: CASSLRGTGDTDTQYF. The CDR3 coding sequence is TGCGCCAGCAGCCTACGGGGGACAGGGGACACAGATACGCAGTATTTT.

The gene calls are TRBV5-1 and TRBJ1-1; D not resolved. V lost 1 base and J lost 7, with 14 bases in between. CDR1 and CDR2 (germline): SGHRS, YFSETQ. The CDR3 sequence is 14 residues long. CDR3 in DNA: TGCGCCAGCAGCTTGAGCACGATTCCAGGTGAAGCTTTCTTT. As protein: CASSLSTIPGEAFF.

The V gene is TRBV7-9, the J gene TRBJ2-7, with TRBD1 as a possible D gene (7 bases). CDR1 SEHNR and CDR2 FQNEAQ come from the germline V gene (reference sequence). The V end lost 1 base, the J end lost 7 bases, and 17 bases lay between the germline ends. The CDR3 extends over 15 amino acids. CDR3 loop: CASSLGEQGGGEQYF. For the CDR3, the DNA is TGTGCCAGCAGCTTAGGCGAGCAGGGGGGAGGAGAGCAGTACTTC.

CDR3 DNA: TGTGCCAGCAGCGTACGGGGGGGACGAAACACCGGGGAGCTGTTTTTT. Translating it yields CASSVRGGRNTGELFF. V gene TRBV9 combines with J gene TRBJ2-2; 8 bases are shared with TRBD2. With 1 base clipped from V and 2 bases from J, the junction kept 4 bases outside the gene matches. The CDR3 totals 16 residues. Germline CDR1 is SGDLS and CDR2 is YYNGEE.

V usage is TRBV29-1 and J usage is TRBJ2-3, with 8 nucleotides matching TRBD1. J gave up 0 bases and V 5 bases, and 4 bases lay outside the gene matches. From germline, CDR1 is SQVTM and CDR2 ANQGSEA. This CDR3 has 14 amino acids. As DNA, the CDR3 is TGCAGCGTTTCACAGGGGGTGAGCACAGATACGCAGTATTTT. Protein sequence: CSVSQGVSTDTQYF.

The rearrangement uses TRBV7-9 and TRBJ1-2; 8 nucleotides align to TRBD1. The CDR3 is 13 amino acids. J gave up 4 bases and V 5 bases, and 3 bases lay outside the gene matches. Germline CDR1 reads SEHNR; CDR2 reads FQNEAQ (reference sequence). The CDR3 spells CASSPGGSYGYTF. In DNA, the CDR3 is TGTGCCAGCAGCCCAGGGGGCAGCTATGGCTACACCTTC.

The chain links TRBV19 to TRBJ1-4; no definite D call. The CDR3 spans 15 residues. V dropped 8 bases and J dropped 2 bases, with 15 bases sitting between them. The V gene's germline CDR1 is LNHDA and CDR2 SQIVND (reference sequence). The CDR3 sequence: CASQSNGATNEKLFF. The CDR3, as DNA: TGTGCCAGTCAGTCGAACGGAGCTACTAATGAAAAACTGTTTTTT.

The count of this clone is one. The chain combines TRBV5-1 with TRBJ1-4; TRBD1 might be the D (6 bases). V lost 2 bases, J lost 5 bases, and 10 bases lay in between. CDR1 is SGHRS, CDR2 YFSETQ, per germline. This CDR3 has 14 amino acids. CDR3 sequence: CASSLGGPNEKLFF. CDR3 nucleotide sequence: TGCGCCAGCAGCTTAGGGGGACCGAATGAAAAACTGTTTTTT.

The chain carries TRBV10-2 and TRBJ1-2; TRBD1 matches 11 bases. J lost 1 base, V lost 5 bases, and 3 bases had no gene match. Germline assignment: CDR1 WSHSY and CDR2 SAAADI. The CDR3 spans 15 residues. CDR3 DNA: TGCGCCAGCAGTTCAGGGACAGGGGGTAACTATGGCTACACCTTC. Residues: CASSSGTGGNYGYTF.

The chain recombines TRBV4-3 with TRBJ2-3, with a tentative D call TRBD1 (6 bases). The CDR3 contains 16 residues. V lost 0 bases, J lost 1 base, and 11 bases lay in between. The germline V gene encodes CDR1 LGHNA and CDR2 YSLEER. The chain's CDR3 is CASSQEGTLRTDTQYF. CDR3 nucleotides: TGCGCCAGCAGCCAAGAAGGGACACTACGCACAGATACGCAGTATTTT.

J is TRBJ1-4 and V is TRBV19; D might be TRBD1 (5 bases). V dropped 6 bases and J dropped 0 bases, with 8 bases sitting between them. Germline V gives CDR1 LNHDA, CDR2 SQIVND (reference sequence). This CDR3 is built from 14 residues. CDR3: CASRGGATNEKLFF. CDR3 nucleotides: TGTGCCAGTAGGGGGGGGGCAACTAATGAAAAACTGTTTTTT.

V usage is TRBV6-5 and J usage is TRBJ2-7, with 8 positions matching TRBD2. V dropped 5 bases and J dropped 3; count of bases not matched to a gene: 6. The CDR3 loop spans 14 amino acids. The germline V gene has CDR1 MNHEY and CDR2 SVGAGI. The CDR3 loop reads CASSTDGTSYEQYF. CDR3 nucleotides: TGTGCCAGCAGTACGGATGGGACTAGCTACGAGCAGTACTTC.

V is TRBV6-5 and J is TRBJ2-1; the D gene is possibly TRBD2 (6 bases). Germline V lookup: CDR1 MNHEY, CDR2 SVGAGI. V lost 8 bases and J lost 8, with 16 bases in between. CDR3 length equals 13 residues. The CDR3 DNA sequence: TGTGCCAGCCCTCGGCGGGGTGGGGATGAGCAGTTCTTC. Amino acid sequence: CASPRRGGDEQFF.

J is TRBJ2-5 and V is TRBV9; 14 nucleotides agree with TRBD2. This CDR3 spans 17 amino acids. Germline values: CDR1 SGDLS, CDR2 YYNGEE. V lost 4 bases and J lost 5; bases outside the gene matches: 10. The CDR3 DNA reads as TGTGCCAGCAGCATCCTAGGACTAGCGGGGGGCTCGGAGACCCAGTACTTC. This translates into CASSILGLAGGSETQYF.

The chain employs TRBV11-2 and TRBJ2-3; 12 bases align to TRBD2. V shed 2 bases and J 3 bases; nucleotides not matched to a gene: 3. Germline CDR1 reads SGHAT; CDR2 reads FQNNGV. The CDR3 contains 16 residues. The CDR3, as DNA: TGTGCCAGCAGCTTATCGCTAGCGGGGGGGACAGATACGCAGTATTTT. This sequence encodes CASSLSLAGGTDTQYF.

V usage is TRBV11-3 and J usage is TRBJ2-2, with D possibly TRBD2 on 5 matching bases. The CDR3 length is 14 residues. Germline V gene sequence: CDR1 SGHNT, CDR2 YENEEA. V was pared by 6 bases and J by 5 bases, with 13 bases between. Here the CDR3 reads CASSQHAGTGELFF. In DNA form, the CDR3 reads TGTGCCAGCAGTCAACACGCGGGTACCGGGGAGCTGTTTTTT.

The gene calls are TRBV10-3 and TRBJ2-7, with 12 positions matching TRBD1. Germline values: CDR1 ENHRY, CDR2 SYGVKD. J lost 6 bases, V lost 6 bases, and 9 bases had no gene match. The length of the CDR3 is 15 residues. In DNA, the CDR3 is TGTGCCATCAGCAACCCCGGGACAGGGGGCGCCGAGCAGTACTTC. This gives the protein CAISNPGTGGAEQYF.